Below, 23 T cell receptor beta chains from the same sample are listed, as sequenced in a study of shared clonotypes between healthy human individuals. This table comes from immunoSEQ multiplex PCR, and its TCRdb copy is limited to in-frame clones, with some not included. The sample carries about a million clones, around 74% recorded once. The specimen was memory CD4+ T cells sorted from blood. Subset given: CD45RA-negative fraction. These receptors were collected from a man younger than 35 in good health.

The V gene is TRBV5-4, the J gene TRBJ2-4, with D perhaps TRBD2 (6 bases). The CDR3 contains 13 residues. Germline CDR1 reads SGHNT; CDR2 reads YYREEE (reference sequence). Trimming left V 4 bases short and J 6 bases short, with 11 bases between. The CDR3 loop is CASSTTGANIQYF. In nucleotides, the CDR3 is TGTGCCAGCAGCACTACGGGAGCAAACATTCAGTACTTC.

V is TRBV29-1 and J is TRBJ2-1; no clear D gene. This CDR3 contains 14 residues. Trimming pared 1 base from V and 6 bases from J, leaving 13 bases between. Germline lookup yields CDR1 SQVTM and CDR2 ANQGSEA. The CDR3 DNA follows: TGCAGCGTTGAAGGGGCACGCCTAGGCAATGAGCAGTTCTTC. Protein product: CSVEGARLGNEQFF.

This chain's CDR3 is CAISDQTTGELFF. The DNA of the CDR3 is TGTGCCATCAGTGACCAGACTACCGGGGAGCTGTTTTTT. The chain employs TRBV10-3 and TRBJ2-2; D uncertain. CDR1 is ENHRY, CDR2 SYGVKD, per germline. CDR3 length: 13 amino acids. Trimming stripped 3 bases from V and 5 bases from J, with 7 bases between.

V usage is TRBV6-5 and J usage is TRBJ2-1; 12 bases line up with TRBD2. Per the germline V gene, CDR1 is MNHEY and CDR2 is SVGAGI. The CDR3 is 15 residues long. V was pared by 10 bases and J by 9 bases, with 13 bases of the junction left unmatched. The CDR3: CATRTSGATLGEQFF. The CDR3 coding sequence is TGTGCCACCAGGACTAGCGGGGCCACCTTAGGTGAGCAGTTCTTC.

This clone was recorded only once. The chain carries TRBV5-1 and TRBJ1-1; 8 nucleotides line up with TRBD1. This CDR3 has 15 amino acids. The J segment lost 2 bases and the V segment lost 4 bases, leaving 7 bases of the junction unmatched. CDR1 is SGHRS and CDR2 is YFSETQ in the germline V gene. In nucleotides, the CDR3 is TGCGCCAGCAGCGACCAGACAGGGGTAAACACTGAAGCTTTCTTT. It specifies CASSDQTGVNTEAFF.

CDR3 nucleotide sequence: TGTGCCAGCAGCGTAGGACAGGGTGAAAATGGCTACACCTTC. The encoded protein is CASSVGQGENGYTF. The rearrangement joins TRBV5-4 to TRBJ1-2; TRBD1 agrees at 8 bases. CDR1 and CDR2 from the germline V gene are SGHNT and YYREEE (reference sequence). V shed 4 bases and J 6 bases; nucleotides not matched to a gene: 8. The CDR3 is made up of 14 amino acids.

This chain connects TRBV2 to TRBJ1-5; TRBD1 might be the D (6 bases). Germline V gene lookup returns CDR1 SNHLY and CDR2 FYNNEI. V was shortened by 2 bases and J by 1 base, with 12 bases between the two germline ends. CDR3 length: 16 residues. In nucleotides, the CDR3 is TGTGCCAGCAGTGAACGGGGGGCTCTCAGCAATCAGCCCCAGCATTTT. It is translated as CASSERGALSNQPQHF.

This sequence joins TRBV11-2 and TRBJ2-5; D unclear. Germline CDR1 reads SGHAT; CDR2 reads FQNNGV. V lost 7 bases to trimming and J lost 3 bases, with 9 bases between them. This CDR3 region has 12 residues. In DNA form, the CDR3 reads TGTGCCAGCACCCTGGCAAAAGAGACCCAGTACTTC. Protein sequence: CASTLAKETQYF.

The rearrangement links TRBV11-1 to TRBJ2-1; tentatively, D is TRBD1 (5 bases). CDR1 and CDR2 from the germline V gene are SGHAT and FQDESV (reference sequence). The germline V and J ends were trimmed by 2 bases and 0 bases, with 8 bases remaining between them. The CDR3 extends over 15 amino acids. DNA of the CDR3: TGTGCCAGCAGCTTAAGGACAAGCTCCTACAATGAGCAGTTCTTC. Translating gives CASSLRTSSYNEQFF.

In regard to this clone: This same CDR3 is encoded by further DNA sequences in the sample. The rearrangement joins TRBV30 to TRBJ1-1; perhaps TRBD1 as D (5 bases). The V end lost 0 bases, the J end lost 4 bases, and 9 bases lay between the germline ends. CDR1 and CDR2 from the germline V gene are GTSNPN and SVGIG (reference sequence). The CDR3 covers 13 residues. Written as DNA, the CDR3 is TGTGCCTGGAGTGTACAAGGGGCCACTGAAGCTTTCTTT. Its protein product is CAWSVQGATEAFF.

The chain recombines TRBV7-2 with TRBJ2-7; the match to TRBD1 covers 10 bases. CDR1 and CDR2 (germline): SGHTA, FQGNSA. The V and J ends lost 2 bases and 4 bases, in that order; junction bases with no gene match: 5. This CDR3 is built from 15 residues. As DNA, the CDR3 is TGTGCCAGCAGCTTAAACCCGGGACAGGGGTACGAGCAGTACTTC. As protein: CASSLNPGQGYEQYF.

CDR3 sequence: CASSQEAGYTF. CDR3 DNA: TGCGCCAGCAGCCAAGAGGCTGGCTACACCTTC. V and J are TRBV4-1 and TRBJ1-2, with D hard to call. The germline gives CDR1 MGHRA, CDR2 YSYEKL. The length of the CDR3 is 11 residues. V shed 0 bases and J shed 7 bases, with 3 bases lying between them.

The chain has TRBV6-5 and TRBJ2-3; perhaps TRBD2 as D (6 bases). V lost 0 bases and J lost 11, with 6 bases in between. CDR3 size: 11 residues. Germline V gene sequence: CDR1 MNHEY, CDR2 SVGAGI. As DNA, the CDR3 is TGTGCCAGCAGTTACTCGGGACTGCAGTATTTT. It codes for CASSYSGLQYF.

This chain joins TRBV27 and TRBJ2-4; D unresolved. CDR3 length: 13 amino acids. Per germline, CDR1 MNHEY and CDR2 SMNVEV (reference sequence). V gave up 4 bases and J gave up 7 bases, with 11 bases separating them. The CDR3 loop reads CASSSNTENIQYF. The CDR3 nucleotides read TGTGCCAGCAGTTCAAATACGGAGAACATTCAGTACTTC.

This clone was counted between two and nine times. The CDR3 DNA reads as TGTGCCAGCAGCCTTAGGGGTGAGACAGCCTACAATGAGCAGTTCTTC. Protein sequence: CASSLRGETAYNEQFF. The chain uses TRBV9 and TRBJ2-1; TRBD1 is a possible D gene (5 bases). The CDR3 length is 16 residues. Germline V gene data show CDR1 as SGDLS and CDR2 as YYNGEE. With 4 bases removed from V and 2 bases from J, the gap between germline ends came to 16 bases.

The chain carries TRBV2 and TRBJ1-4; D is unresolved. CDR3 size: 12 residues. Trimming left V 6 bases short and J 6 bases short, with 8 bases between. Germline V gene data show CDR1 as SNHLY and CDR2 as FYNNEI. The CDR3 DNA follows: TGTGCCAGCAGATCCAATGATGAAAAACTGTTTTTT. It is translated as CASRSNDEKLFF.

The chain is built from TRBV6-5 and TRBJ2-5, with 9 positions matching TRBD1. The J segment lost 5 bases and the V segment lost 6 bases, leaving 7 bases of the junction unmatched. CDR1 and CDR2 from the germline V gene are MNHEY and SVGAGI. This CDR3 contains 14 residues. The CDR3 spells CASSPGQGRETQYF. In DNA form, the CDR3 reads TGTGCCAGCAGCCCCGGACAGGGGCGGGAGACCCAGTACTTC.

This clone was counted only a few times. The chain is built from TRBV29-1 and TRBJ2-4; no clear D gene. Trimming pared 0 bases from V and 0 bases from J, leaving 9 bases between. The CDR3 consists of 15 residues. Germline CDR1 SQVTM, CDR2 ANQGSEA. The chain's CDR3 is CSVEDLRLAKNIQYF. CDR3 nucleotide sequence: TGCAGCGTTGAAGATCTTAGGTTAGCCAAAAACATTCAGTACTTC. Full variable domain (missing parts from reference TRBV29-1 and TRBJ2-4): SAVISQKPSRDICQRGTSLTIQCQVDSQVTMMFWYRQQPGQSLTLIATANQGSEATYESGFVIDKFPISRPNLTFSTLTVSNMSPEDSSIYLCSVEDLRLAKNIQYFGAGTRLSVL.

This clone was picked up one time. The rearrangement joins TRBV28 to TRBJ1-3; D unresolved. The germline V gene has CDR1 MDHEN and CDR2 SYDVKM. This CDR3 region has 17 residues. V was shortened by 8 bases and J by 7 bases, with 27 bases between the two germline ends. The CDR3 spells CASPPTIDRADGNTIYF. CDR3 nucleotides: TGTGCCAGCCCTCCCACCATAGACCGGGCCGACGGGAACACCATATATTTT.

The chain joins TRBV27 to TRBJ2-2, with 8 nucleotides matching TRBD1. The germline CDR1 and CDR2 sequences are MNHEY and SMNVEV (reference sequence). The trim removed 8 bases at V and 6 bases at J, leaving 8 bases unmatched. The CDR3 runs 14 residues. The CDR3 DNA follows: TGTGCCAGCCAGCGGGCAGGGGGCTCCGGGGAGCTGTTTTTT. Its protein product is CASQRAGGSGELFF.

The V and J genes are TRBV6-5 and TRBJ2-7; D uncertain. Trimming removed 4 bases at V and 2 bases at J, with 9 bases between. CDR3 size: 13 residues. CDR1 and CDR2 (germline): MNHEY, SVGAGI. For the CDR3, the DNA is TGTGCCAGCAGTTCCTTCTCAGCCTACGAGCAGTACTTC. It yields the protein CASSSFSAYEQYF.

This clone was detected a few times. The CDR3 here is CAISERGPEAFF. In DNA, the CDR3 is TGTGCCATCAGTGAAAGAGGGCCTGAAGCTTTCTTT. This chain joins TRBV10-3 and TRBJ1-1; D is unclear. Trimming shortened V by 3 bases and J by 6 bases, and 8 bases separated the two germline ends. The CDR3 is 12 amino acids. Per the germline V gene, CDR1 is ENHRY and CDR2 is SYGVKD.

The chain joins TRBV5-6 to TRBJ1-1; D remains ambiguous. This CDR3 contains 13 residues. In germline, CDR1 is SGHDT, CDR2 YYEEEE. V lost 4 bases and J lost 4, with 11 bases in between. In DNA, the CDR3 is TGTGCCAGCAGCCTCCGACCGAGCACTGAAGCTTTCTTT. It translates to CASSLRPSTEAFF.